The rows below give T cell receptor beta chains drawn from one sample of a study of cytomegalovirus exposure and HLA in healthy donors. TCRdb's copy holds only in-frame clones and misses some; the assay was immunoSEQ multiplex PCR. This table holds approximately 140,000 clones, approximately 86% found once. The specimen sequenced was PBMCs. The receptors originated from a woman aged 18-29 years in good health and CMV-seropositive. The CDR3 runs from the conserved cysteine through the conserved F or W. The order of the fields is J gene, D gene, V gene, clone size, CDR3 DNA, CDR3 protein. A D gene is named only where the DNA matches it firmly. A row's size may be missing; if present it is once, few, many or a size class.

J: TRBJ2-1
D: TRBD2
V: TRBV11-1
size: .
DNA: TGTGCCAGCAGCCCCCGGACTAGCGGTAAAACCCTCTCCTACAATGAGCAGTTCTTC
CDR3: CASSPRTSGKTLSYNEQFF

J: TRBJ2-7
D: .
V: TRBV28
size: .
DNA: TGTGCCAGCAGGCCGTCCGGGAACTACGAGCAGTACTTC
CDR3: CASRPSGNYEQYF

J: TRBJ2-7
D: TRBD1
V: TRBV28
size: .
DNA: TGTGCCAGCAGTTTATCTGGACAGGGGGACTACGAGCAGTACTTC
CDR3: CASSLSGQGDYEQYF

J: TRBJ2-7
D: .
V: TRBV11-2
size: .
DNA: TGTGCCAGCAGCCCTCGACACTACGAGCAGTACTTC
CDR3: CASSPRHYEQYF

J: TRBJ1-1
D: .
V: TRBV7-8
size: few
DNA: TGTGCCAGCAGCAGACAGGTCGAAGCTTTCTTT
CDR3: CASSRQVEAFF

J: TRBJ2-3
D: .
V: TRBV27
size: .
DNA: TGTGCCAGCAGTTTGGGGGGGCGTCGCACAGATACGCAGTATTTT
CDR3: CASSLGGRRTDTQYF

J: TRBJ2-3
D: .
V: TRBV5-1
size: .
DNA: TGCGCCAGCAGCTTGGGAGTGGATACGCAGTATTTT
CDR3: CASSLGVDTQYF

J: TRBJ2-7
D: TRBD2
V: TRBV6-1
size: .
DNA: TGTGCCAGCAGTGAAGTCCTAGCGGGCGAGCAGTACTTC
CDR3: CASSEVLAGEQYF

J: TRBJ1-1
D: .
V: TRBV6-6
size: once
DNA: TGTGCCAGCAGAAGAGCAGGGGATCGGAACACTGAAGCTTTCTTT
CDR3: CASRRAGDRNTEAFF

J: TRBJ2-7
D: .
V: TRBV5-6
size: .
DNA: TGTGCCAGCAGCTTGGGCTGGCGGTCCTACGAGCAGTACTTC
CDR3: CASSLGWRSYEQYF

J: TRBJ2-7
D: TRBD2
V: TRBV5-5
size: .
DNA: TGTGCCAGCAGCTCACTAGCGGGGACCTCCTACGAGCAGTACTTC
CDR3: CASSSLAGTSYEQYF

J: TRBJ1-1
D: .
V: TRBV2
size: once
DNA: TGTGCCAGCAGTGGTTCATCAGAGGAGATTTATCTGAGCACTGAAGCTTTCTTT
CDR3: CASSGSSEEIYLSTEAFF

J: TRBJ2-6
D: TRBD2
V: TRBV28
size: .
DNA: TGTGCCAGCAGACAAGCGGGAGGTTCCGGGGCCAACGTCCTGACTTTC
CDR3: CASRQAGGSGANVLTF

J: TRBJ2-4
D: TRBD1
V: TRBV14
size: .
DNA: TGTGCCAGAAACCACAGGGGGCGATTTGGGAAAAACATTCAGTACTTC
CDR3: CARNHRGRFGKNIQYF

J: TRBJ1-1
D: .
V: TRBV27
size: .
DNA: TGTGCCAGCAGTGGACAGCGAACTGAAGCTTTCTTT
CDR3: CASSGQRTEAFF

J: TRBJ2-1
D: TRBD2
V: TRBV6-1
size: .
DNA: TGTGCCAGCAGTGCCAGACTAGCGGGAGACGGGGGGGAGCAGTTCTTC
CDR3: CASSARLAGDGGEQFF

J: TRBJ1-6
D: .
V: TRBV4-1
size: .
DNA: TGCGCCAGCAGCTCGGGGGGTTCACCCCTCCACTTT
CDR3: CASSSGGSPLHF

J: TRBJ1-2
D: .
V: TRBV18
size: .
DNA: TGTGCCAGCTCACCACCCGACAGAACCTATGGCTACACCTTC
CDR3: CASSPPDRTYGYTF

J: TRBJ2-7
D: TRBD1
V: TRBV5-1
size: .
DNA: TGCGCCAGCAGCTTGGACAGGGGTATTAGGCGGCAGTACTTC
CDR3: CASSLDRGIRRQYF

J: TRBJ2-5
D: .
V: TRBV2
size: .
DNA: TGTGCCAGCAGTGTACAGGGAAGGGGTCTCCAAGAGACCCAGTACTTC
CDR3: CASSVQGRGLQETQYF

J: TRBJ2-7
D: .
V: TRBV7-8
size: .
DNA: TGTGCCAGCAGCTCCCTTCAGGGGTTGTACGAGCAGTACTTC
CDR3: CASSSLQGLYEQYF

J: TRBJ2-7
D: TRBD1
V: TRBV28
size: few
DNA: TGTGCCAGCAGGGGGAACCGGGACAGGGCCCCCTACGAGCAGTACTTC
CDR3: CASRGNRDRAPYEQYF

J: TRBJ2-7
D: TRBD2
V: TRBV6-4
size: .
DNA: TGTGCCAGCAGCCTACTTCCCGGGACTACCTCCTACGAGCAGTACTTC
CDR3: CASSLLPGTTSYEQYF

J: TRBJ2-5
D: .
V: TRBV29-1
size: .
DNA: TGCAGCGGGGGGCCGAGTGAGACCCAGTACTTC
CDR3: CSGGPSETQYF

J: TRBJ1-2
D: .
V: TRBV4-3
size: .
DNA: TGCGCCAGCAGCCCTACGGGACAAAAAATCTATGGCTACACCTTC
CDR3: CASSPTGQKIYGYTF

J: TRBJ1-2
D: TRBD1
V: TRBV5-5
size: .
DNA: TGTGCCAGCAGCTCTGGTGGGACAGGGACCAATGGCTACACCTTC
CDR3: CASSSGGTGTNGYTF

J: TRBJ1-2
D: .
V: TRBV30
size: .
DNA: TGTGCCTGGTTCGGCGGGTTATTCTATGGCTACACCTTC
CDR3: CAWFGGLFYGYTF

J: TRBJ2-2
D: TRBD2
V: TRBV28
size: once
DNA: TGTGCCGCGACGGGACTAGCAAACCTGAACACCGGGGAGCTGTTTTTT
CDR3: CAATGLANLNTGELFF

J: TRBJ2-2
D: .
V: TRBV27
size: .
DNA: TGTGCCAGCAGCCCGTGGGGAGCACCCAAAAACACCGGGGAGCTGTTTTTT
CDR3: CASSPWGAPKNTGELFF

J: TRBJ2-7
D: TRBD1
V: TRBV5-6
size: few
DNA: TGTGCCAGCAGCTTCCGGGACAGGGAGCTCTACGAGCAGTACTTC
CDR3: CASSFRDRELYEQYF

J: TRBJ2-7
D: TRBD1
V: TRBV5-1
size: .
DNA: TGCGCCAGCAGCAGGACCGGACAGGGGGTATCCTACGAGCAGTACTTC
CDR3: CASSRTGQGVSYEQYF

J: TRBJ1-1
D: .
V: TRBV6-5
size: few
DNA: TGTGCCAGCAGTTACGGGCAGGGTGGTGGGGAAGCTTTCTTT
CDR3: CASSYGQGGGEAFF

J: TRBJ2-5
D: TRBD2
V: TRBV5-1
size: .
DNA: TGCGCCAGCAGCCCCCGGCCTAGCGGGGGCCTGGAGACCCAGTACTTC
CDR3: CASSPRPSGGLETQYF

J: TRBJ1-1
D: .
V: TRBV7-3
size: .
DNA: TGTGCCAGCAGCTTAAATCCAGGCAGGACTGAAGCTTTCTTT
CDR3: CASSLNPGRTEAFF

J: TRBJ2-7
D: TRBD1
V: TRBV15
size: .
DNA: TGTGCCACCAGCAGGGGACAGGGTTTAAGTGAGCAGTACTTC
CDR3: CATSRGQGLSEQYF

J: TRBJ2-7
D: TRBD1
V: TRBV5-1
size: .
DNA: TGCGCCAGCAGCGGCGGGGACAGGGTAAACGAGCAGTACTTC
CDR3: CASSGGDRVNEQYF

J: TRBJ2-3
D: TRBD2
V: TRBV7-9
size: few
DNA: TGTGCCAGCAGCCTGGGACTAGCGGATACGCAGTATTTT
CDR3: CASSLGLADTQYF

J: TRBJ1-4
D: TRBD1
V: TRBV2
size: .
DNA: TGTGCCAGCAGGGACAGGGGGCTAACTAATGAAAAACTGTTTTTT
CDR3: CASRDRGLTNEKLFF

J: TRBJ2-1
D: .
V: TRBV7-9
size: .
DNA: TGTGCCAGCAGCTTGTACTGGAATGAGCAGTTCTTC
CDR3: CASSLYWNEQFF

J: TRBJ2-7
D: TRBD1
V: TRBV6-1
size: .
DNA: TGTGCCAGCGGACAGGCGTCGTACGAGCAGTACTTC
CDR3: CASGQASYEQYF

J: TRBJ2-2
D: .
V: TRBV6-5
size: .
DNA: TGTGCCAGCAGTTGGACTGGCGGGGAGCTGTTTTTT
CDR3: CASSWTGGELFF

J: TRBJ2-1
D: .
V: TRBV5-6
size: .
DNA: TGTGCCAGCAGCCGTGGGCCCAGCGGCAATGAGCAGTTCTTC
CDR3: CASSRGPSGNEQFF

J: TRBJ2-1
D: TRBD2
V: TRBV4-2
size: .
DNA: TGTGCCAGCAGCCAAGAGGGACTAGCTTATGGCCATGAGCAGTTCTTC
CDR3: CASSQEGLAYGHEQFF

J: TRBJ1-2
D: .
V: TRBV7-2
size: .
DNA: TGTGCCAGCAGCTTAGCGCGGGGGGGCGCCCGGCTCGGCTACACCTTC
CDR3: CASSLARGGARLGYTF